This section outlines one T cell receptor (beta chain) sequence together with its context. The antigen is unknown. The record originates from a study of identical twins. The V gene lost 3 bases and the J gene lost 4 bases, with 19 bases spanning the gap. The CDR3 covers 17 residues. Per the germline V gene, CDR1 is MDHEN and CDR2 is SYDVKM. Study outcomes and limitations: Within beta out-of-frame sequences, the excess sharing observed between twins was weaker. Zero-insertion analyses were open to partial confounding by invariant MAIT and iNKT cells. Memory repertoires showed no such pattern, whereas abundant cord blood beta clonotypes carried fewer insertions.

A universal primer binding site was introduced by template switching. The final cDNA contained unique molecular identifiers. One entry per CDR3 protein, called by TCRdb with MiXCR from the 5' RACE reads. The sample carries 1.5 million to 2 million distinct CDR3 sequences, 32% recorded once. This chain connects TRBV28 to TRBJ2-1; D is possibly TRBD1 (5 bases). Source material: cord blood. The source of this sequence is a newborn girl in good health. The CDR3 region is CASSFTPDAGWYNEQFF. The CDR3 bases are TGTGCCAGCAGTTTCACACCTGACGCAGGGTGGTACAATGAGCAGTTCTTC.